This T cell receptor beta chain was found in a study of CD8 T cells in ankylosing spondylitis. Broader study findings: Made up of roughly 8 highly homologous variants, a TCR beta motif appeared characteristic of ankylosing spondylitis blood.

Quantitative molecular-barcoded 5'-RACE generated the TCR beta libraries. TCRdb processed the 5' RACE reads anew with MiXCR; each CDR3 protein has one entry. Of about 130,000 distinct CDR3 sequences listed, roughly an eighth are singletons. This clonotype was observed many times. Its antigen is not identified. Germline CDR1 DFQATT, CDR2 SNEGSKA (reference sequence). This CDR3 region has 14 residues. V was shortened by 6 bases and J by 7 bases, with 19 bases between the two germline ends. The rearrangement joins TRBV20-1 to TRBJ1-3, with TRBD1 as a possible D gene (5 bases). The sequence derives from a female donor with ankylosing spondylitis or in good health (not recorded which). Sequencing was performed on blood, either unsorted or a sorted T cell fraction (not recorded which). The CDR3 here is CSAKDRGVSNTIYF. The DNA for the CDR3 is TGCAGTGCCAAAGACCGAGGGGTCAGCAACACCATATATTTT.